A selection of T cell receptor beta chains follows, all from one sample in a study of monozygotic twins with inflammatory bowel disease. TCRdb processed the 5' RACE reads again and assigns one entry to each CDR3 protein, with no DNA. The sample table includes around 47,000 distinct CDR3 sequences. Input material: blood. These receptors were collected from a human donor with ulcerative colitis or Crohn's disease, or a healthy co-twin of an affected twin (not recorded which). The CDR3 runs from the conserved cysteine through the conserved F or W. Fields, in order: V gene, J gene, CDR3 protein.

V: TRBV12-3/TRBV12-4
J: TRBJ2-2
CDR3: CASSPGANTGELFF

V: TRBV11-2
J: TRBJ2-1
CDR3: CASSTTNYNEQFF

V: TRBV6-2/TRBV6-3
J: TRBJ2-1
CDR3: CASSYSSNEQFF

V: TRBV5-1
J: TRBJ2-3
CDR3: CASSRDKGGDTQYF

V: TRBV18
J: TRBJ2-1
CDR3: CASSPLQGGGNEQFF

V: TRBV12-3/TRBV12-4
J: TRBJ1-5
CDR3: CASREGQLDNQPQHF

V: TRBV5-5
J: TRBJ2-5
CDR3: CASSPGLAGSETQYF

V: TRBV7-2
J: TRBJ1-2
CDR3: CASSLLGQGAASYGYTF

V: TRBV5-1
J: TRBJ1-2
CDR3: CASSSSTEYGYTF

V: TRBV10-2
J: TRBJ1-1
CDR3: CASEGPNTQAFF

V: TRBV7-9
J: TRBJ1-3
CDR3: CAKGGAGNTIYF

V: TRBV10-3
J: TRBJ1-1
CDR3: CATKGGTEAFF

V: TRBV5-1
J: TRBJ2-5
CDR3: CASSFAGAKQETQYF

V: TRBV18
J: TRBJ2-5
CDR3: CASSPMAGQETQYF

V: TRBV6-4
J: TRBJ1-1
CDR3: CASSANPGNTEAFF

V: TRBV6-5
J: TRBJ2-5
CDR3: CATGTLQETQYF

V: TRBV6-2/TRBV6-3
J: TRBJ1-1
CDR3: CASSSGAPNTEAFF

V: TRBV7-3
J: TRBJ2-2
CDR3: CASSPRTLNTGELFF

V: TRBV7-9
J: TRBJ1-1
CDR3: CASSFPRGGNTEAFF

V: TRBV14
J: TRBJ2-3
CDR3: CASSQAAGGPYTQYF

V: TRBV5-1
J: TRBJ1-2
CDR3: CASSPGDNYGYTF

V: TRBV20-1
J: TRBJ2-5
CDR3: CSARGRTGVAQYF

V: TRBV20-1
J: TRBJ2-7
CDR3: CSARETDNSYEQYF

V: TRBV5-1
J: TRBJ1-1
CDR3: CASSLVPGSNTEAFF

V: TRBV19
J: TRBJ2-1
CDR3: CASSGRGPNLYNEQFF

V: TRBV11-3
J: TRBJ2-1
CDR3: CASSFGSNRGMQFF

V: TRBV30
J: TRBJ2-7
CDR3: CAWSVRQHEQYF

V: TRBV5-1
J: TRBJ2-1
CDR3: CASSLLGRGSSYNEQFF

V: TRBV7-9
J: TRBJ1-1
CDR3: CASSFEGQGTTEAFF

V: TRBV6-2/TRBV6-3
J: TRBJ2-2
CDR3: CASKYDRRNTGELFF

V: TRBV5-1
J: TRBJ2-1
CDR3: CASRLGLAGGSQFF

V: TRBV28
J: TRBJ2-6
CDR3: CASSFPGANVLTF